The subject of this entry is one TCR beta chain. Germline V gene sequence: CDR1 LGHNA, CDR2 YSLEER. The J segment lost 9 bases and the V segment lost 0 bases, leaving 10 bases of the junction unmatched. CDR3 size: 18 residues. This specimen comes from a study of blood T cell repertoires in COVID-19. In the study overall: In each case, the material was cDNA or gDNA derived from T cells, B-cell-depleted T cells, or PBMCs.

The data were produced by immunoSEQ multiplex PCR, yet TCRdb's version contains in-frame clones alone and is incomplete. There are roughly 73,000 clones in the sample; approximately 90% occur only once, and about 4% lies in the top ten. The sequence was collected from a man aged 70-80 years with active COVID-19. The chain links TRBV4-3 to TRBJ2-1; 14 nucleotides align to TRBD2. The sample taken for sequencing was peripheral blood. CDR3 region: CASSQDPSGTSGSGEQFF. CDR3 coding DNA: TGCGCCAGCAGCCAAGATCCCTCCGGGACTAGCGGGAGTGGTGAGCAGTTCTTC.